This record concerns one T cell receptor beta chain sequence. This clone was counted only a few times. Its antigen is still unknown. Base qualities were left out, and no much larger clone turns up one base away. TCRbeta CDR3 regions were amplified from genomic DNA by means of the immunoSEQ Assay, a bias-controlled multiplex PCR. The published analysis was carried out like this. Nucleated cell counts per sample were estimated from amplification of reference gene primers within the assay. To quantify the absolute abundance of each unique TCRbeta CDR3 rearrangement, sequence reads were collapsed and filtered. For each sample, productive Simpson clonality was calculated as the square root of Simpson's diversity index across productive rearrangements. This is the immuneACCESS table as TCRdb keeps it, with only in-frame sequences that have V and J called. A part of the clones is gone; compared with another copy, unresolved V genes explain less than half, and the rest is unexplained. That table is the source of V, J and clone size, and D and trimming were worked out from the DNA. The sample records about 280,000 clones, about 88% of which are singletons. The ten most abundant clones make up about 10% of the sample.

This entry belongs to a study of blood T cell repertoires in COVID-19 (dated by TCRdb to about 2020). A note on the overall study: Samples covering the acute and convalescent phases of COVID-19 were provided by collaborators in the United States, Italy and Spain. The prospective study material was composed of cDNA or gDNA derived from T cells, B-cell-depleted T cells, or PBMCs. A freely available public database, intended as a resource for researchers studying the immune response to SARS-CoV-2, is where the repertoires were released. HLA class I and class II types, where available, came from metadata supplied by the sample provider rather than from assay-based typing. Deeply sampled blood TCRbeta repertoires from subjects exposed to, actively infected with, or recovered from COVID-19 were included in the dataset. Samples were obtained from the ongoing ImmuneRACE study (first 160 participants) and from 1,254 subjects provided by 6 global collaborators. Sample metadata almost always included a de-identified subject ID, COVID-19 status, age in years and sex.

Findings and caveats that apply to the study as a whole: The amount of clinical and demographic metadata varied by source and participant and was provided uncurated.

Taken from the germline V gene (reference sequence), the CDR1 and CDR2 loops are SEHNR and FQNEAQ. The CDR3 covers 16 residues, taking in both the cysteine and the phenylalanine. Only the CDR3 DNA stays, 48 bases, in frame from base 1. Between the V and J ends, shortened by 1 base and 2 bases respectively, the junction contains 11 bases. In Seattle, one collaborating source enrolled patients while the infection was active and tracked those patients longitudinally over the course of disease. Whole blood was collected in K2EDTA tubes by collaborating institutions according to the institutions' own protocols. For TCRbeta analysis, collaborators shipped samples in one of three forms: frozen whole blood, isolated PBMCs, or DNA extracted from either of those sample types.

Sequenced input: peripheral blood. Recombination connected TRBV7-9 to TRBJ1-4; TRBD1 is a possible D gene, resting on 6 matching bases. This clonotype was sampled from a woman younger than 45 with COVID-19, enrolled during active disease. The CDR3 sequence is CASSLVLGATNEKLFF. In nucleotide form, the sequence is TGTGCCAGCAGCTTAGTGCTGGGGGCGACTAATGAAAAACTGTTTTTT.